The 12 T cell receptor beta chains listed next were all sequenced from one sample in a study of blood T cell repertoires in COVID-19. TCRdb's copy holds only in-frame clones and misses some; the assay was immunoSEQ multiplex PCR. The table shows under 110,000 clones, with more than 80% occurring only once. What was sequenced was peripheral blood. The receptors here all came from a woman in her sixties with acute or convalescent COVID-19.

This chain joins TRBV20-1 and TRBJ2-1; D unclear. The CDR3 has 12 amino acids. V was clipped by 3 bases and J by 8 bases, with 11 bases between them. Germline CDR1 is DFQATT and CDR2 is SNEGSKA (reference sequence). The CDR3 spells CSASPRRHEQFF. CDR3 bases: TGCAGTGCTAGTCCCCGGCGGCATGAGCAGTTCTTC.

This sequence joins TRBV5-1 and TRBJ2-7; 7 bases match TRBD1. The CDR3 totals 16 residues. J was trimmed by 0 bases and V by 1 base; bases with no gene match: 7. The germline CDR1 and CDR2 sequences are SGHRS and YFSETQ. Written as DNA, the CDR3 is TGCGCCAGCAGCTTGACGCCTTGGGACAGCTCCTACGAGCAGTACTTC. This codes for CASSLTPWDSSYEQYF. Filled out from reference TRBV5-1 and TRBJ2-7, the complete variable domain reads KAGVTQTPRYLIKTRGQQVTLSCSPISGHRSVSWYQQTPGQGLQFLFEYFSETQRNKGNFPGRFSGRQFSNSRSEMNVSTLELGDSALYLCASSLTPWDSSYEQYFGPGTRLTVT.

CDR3 nucleotide sequence: TGTGCCAGCAGCCCTACTAGCGGGGGTGCCACCGGGGAGCTGTTTTTT. Protein product: CASSPTSGGATGELFF. V usage is TRBV7-2 and J usage is TRBJ2-2; 11 bases line up with TRBD2. Looked up from germline, CDR1 is SGHTA and CDR2 is FQGNSA. The CDR3 has 16 amino acids. V lost 5 bases, J lost 4 bases, and 6 bases stayed unmatched.

This chain connects TRBV18 to TRBJ1-4; TRBD1 is a possible D gene (5 bases). The germline CDR1 and CDR2 sequences are KGHSH and LQKENI. Trimming shortened V by 6 bases and J by 5 bases, and 13 bases separated the two germline ends. This CDR3 spans 14 amino acids. Written as DNA, the CDR3 is TGTGCCAGCTCCCAGGACGGACAAAATGAAAAACTGTTTTTT. Residues: CASSQDGQNEKLFF.

The chain joins TRBV7-4 to TRBJ2-1; TRBD2 matches at 16 bases. From germline, CDR1 is SGHVT and CDR2 SQSDAQ. The CDR3 has 15 amino acids. V shed 8 bases and J 7 bases; nucleotides not matched to a gene: 5. The CDR3 nucleotides read TGTGCCAGCGGGACTAGCGGGGGGGCCTCGAATGAGCAGTTCTTC. It encodes CASGTSGGASNEQFF.

The chain joins TRBV7-2 to TRBJ2-3, with 11 bases matching TRBD2. This CDR3 contains 14 residues. With 9 bases clipped from V and 4 bases from J, the junction kept 6 bases outside the gene matches. The germline V gene has CDR1 SGHTA and CDR2 FQGNSA. The CDR3 coding sequence is TGTGCCAGTAAACTAGCGGGAGTATCAGATACGCAGTATTTT. Translation: CASKLAGVSDTQYF. The entire variable domain, with the rest obtained from reference TRBV7-2 and TRBJ2-3, is as follows: GAGVSQSPSNKVTEKGKDVELRCDPISGHTALYWYRQSLGQGLEFLIYFQGNSAPDKSGLPSDRFSAERTGGSVSTLTIQRTQQEDSAVYLCASKLAGVSDTQYFGPGTRLTVL.

This clone was seen only a few times. The J gene is TRBJ2-7, the V gene TRBV6-6; no clear D. From germline, CDR1 is MNHNY and CDR2 SVGAGI (reference sequence). This CDR3 comprises 12 residues. V lost 5 bases and J lost 3, with 8 bases in between. CDR3 in amino acids: CASSRLVYEQYF. CDR3 nucleotides: TGTGCCAGCAGTAGACTGGTCTACGAGCAGTACTTC.

The rearrangement uses TRBV28 and TRBJ2-1; 8 bases map to TRBD2. Germline CDR1 MDHEN, CDR2 SYDVKM. V lost 4 bases to trimming and J lost 0 bases; unmatched junction nucleotides: 5. CDR3 length: 16 amino acids. The CDR3: CASSSLAASSYNEQFF. CDR3 coding DNA: TGTGCCAGCAGTTCACTAGCGGCAAGCTCCTACAATGAGCAGTTCTTC.

The chain employs TRBV3-1 (or the pseudogene TRBV3-2) and TRBJ1-2; TRBD1 might be the D (6 bases). CDR1 and CDR2 from the germline V gene are LGHDT and YNNKEL (reference sequence). The CDR3 runs to 12 residues. V gave up 0 bases and J gave up 10 bases, with 9 bases separating them. The CDR3 sequence: CASSQDDRSYTF. CDR3 coding DNA: TGTGCCAGCAGCCAAGATGACAGGTCCTACACCTTC.

The CDR3 reads CASSEGLAGGETQYF. CDR3 DNA sequence: TGTGCCAGTAGCGAAGGACTAGCGGGGGGGGAGACCCAGTACTTC. V usage is TRBV19 and J usage is TRBJ2-5, with 15 bases aligning to TRBD2. The germline gives CDR1 LNHDA, CDR2 SQIVND (reference sequence). The length of the CDR3 is 15 residues. The ends lost 6 bases at V and 5 bases at J; junction bases unmatched: 4.

The chain employs TRBV5-1 and TRBJ2-5; 9 bases agree with TRBD1. J lost 2 bases, V lost 0 bases, and 5 bases had no gene match. The CDR3 loop spans 16 amino acids. The germline gives CDR1 SGHRS, CDR2 YFSETQ. CDR3 sequence (DNA): TGCGCCAGCAGCTTGGACGGGACAGGGTCACAAGAGACCCAGTACTTC. Protein: CASSLDGTGSQETQYF.

The gene calls are TRBV2 and TRBJ2-7; 7 positions agree with TRBD1. V lost 5 bases, J lost 0 bases, and 7 bases stayed unmatched. This CDR3 has 15 amino acids. Germline V gene lookup returns CDR1 SNHLY and CDR2 FYNNEI. CDR3 DNA sequence: TGTGCCAGCAGTCGTACCGGGACAGACTCCTACGAGCAGTACTTC. This gives the protein CASSRTGTDSYEQYF.